This T cell receptor (beta chain) was documented in a study of shared clonotypes between healthy human individuals. Overall study context: The composition of the donors was a couple of women and three men aged 18 to 49.

Free of recent acute infections or vaccinations, the donors were healthy HIV-negative adults. V lost 3 bases and J 4 bases, leaving 13 bases between the germline ends. CDR1 is SGHTA, CDR2 FQGNSA, per germline. The CDR3 covers 15 residues. In the original analysis: Filtering differed, since immunoSEQ gave only junction sequences and no quality scores. The repertoire was sequenced with immunoSEQ multiplex PCR; TCRdb's copy has only in-frame clones and lacks some. The DNA gave D and trimming, while V, J and clone size come from that table. Here the sample spans 150,000 to 200,000 clones, 90% to 95% being singletons.

This sequence originates from a woman aged 25 to 39 in good health. Sample: naive CD4+ T cells sorted from blood. Described subset: CD45RA+ positively selected. The genes are TRBV7-2 and TRBJ1-5; D possibly corresponds to TRBD1 (6 bases). The DNA for the CDR3 is TGTGCCAGCAGCTTTCGTGCTGGGACAAATCAGCCCCAGCATTTT. Protein: CASSFRAGTNQPQHF.